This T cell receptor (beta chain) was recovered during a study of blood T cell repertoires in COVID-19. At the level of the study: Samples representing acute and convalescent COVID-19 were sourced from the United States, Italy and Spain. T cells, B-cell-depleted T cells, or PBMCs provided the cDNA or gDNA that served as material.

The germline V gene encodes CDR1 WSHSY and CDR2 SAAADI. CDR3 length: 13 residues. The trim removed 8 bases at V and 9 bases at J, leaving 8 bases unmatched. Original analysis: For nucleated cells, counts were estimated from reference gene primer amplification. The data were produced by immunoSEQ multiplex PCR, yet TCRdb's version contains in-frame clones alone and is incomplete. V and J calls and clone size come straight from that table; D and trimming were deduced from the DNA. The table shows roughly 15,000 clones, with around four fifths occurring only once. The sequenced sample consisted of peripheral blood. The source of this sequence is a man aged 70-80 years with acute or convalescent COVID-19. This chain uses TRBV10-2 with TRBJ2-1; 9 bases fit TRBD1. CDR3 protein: CASFGGQGSEQFF. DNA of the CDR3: TGCGCCAGCTTCGGGGGACAGGGCAGTGAGCAGTTCTTC.